A selection of T cell receptor beta chains follows, all from one sample in a study of a mutant IDH1 vaccine in newly diagnosed glioma. Their antigen targets remain unknown. Profiling relied on immunoSEQ multiplex PCR, and the TCRdb table lists in-frame clones only, not all of them. The sample consists of roughly 51,000 clones, approximately 79% of them appearing once. Sequences were derived from PBMCs, sampled from a glioma patient whose treatment included an IDH1 peptide vaccine. The receptors originated from a young woman with glioma. Some clones in this sample may be carry-over from other donors' samples. Each CDR3 is given with its conserved first and last residue. A D gene is named only where the DNA matches it firmly.

CDR3 length: 16
J gene: TRBJ2-7
V gene: TRBV7-8
D gene: .
CDR3 protein: CASSHRERDTSYEQYF

CDR3 length: 12
J gene: TRBJ2-1
V gene: TRBV9
D gene: .
CDR3 protein: CASRGNSNEQFF

CDR3 length: 13
J gene: TRBJ1-2
V gene: TRBV6-1
D gene: .
CDR3 protein: CASSRDQAGGYTF

CDR3 length: 15
J gene: TRBJ2-3
V gene: TRBV6-4
D gene: .
CDR3 protein: CASSDSGGEVDTQYF

CDR3 length: 12
J gene: TRBJ2-7
V gene: TRBV30
D gene: .
CDR3 protein: CACITGLNEQYF

CDR3 length: 15
J gene: TRBJ1-2
V gene: TRBV18
D gene: .
CDR3 protein: CASSPYDLGNYGYTF

CDR3 length: 15
J gene: TRBJ2-2
V gene: TRBV7-3
D gene: .
CDR3 protein: CASSVLGGDTGELFF

CDR3 length: 15
J gene: TRBJ2-7
V gene: TRBV2
D gene: TRBD2
CDR3 protein: CASSEAALAVYEQYF

CDR3 length: 17
J gene: TRBJ2-3
V gene: TRBV5-4
D gene: TRBD2
CDR3 protein: CASSLPASGVGADTQYF

CDR3 length: 16
J gene: TRBJ2-7
V gene: TRBV7-9
D gene: .
CDR3 protein: CASSFGGPQSSYEQYF

CDR3 length: 18
J gene: TRBJ1-5
V gene: TRBV7-8
D gene: .
CDR3 protein: CASSFSSREGQGNQPQHF

CDR3 length: 15
J gene: TRBJ2-7
V gene: TRBV6-5
D gene: .
CDR3 protein: CASSYSMEQDYEQYF

CDR3 length: 15
J gene: TRBJ2-7
V gene: TRBV19
D gene: .
CDR3 protein: CASSPQGQNAYEQYF

CDR3 length: 13
J gene: TRBJ1-4
V gene: TRBV5-1
D gene: .
CDR3 protein: CASSSGSNEKLFF

CDR3 length: 14
J gene: TRBJ1-3
V gene: TRBV6-6
D gene: TRBD1
CDR3 protein: CASSSRDRGNTIYF

CDR3 length: 14
J gene: TRBJ1-5
V gene: TRBV27
D gene: .
CDR3 protein: CASSLQGSSQPQHF

CDR3 length: 14
J gene: TRBJ2-6
V gene: TRBV6-5
D gene: .
CDR3 protein: CASSRLSGANVLTF

CDR3 length: 16
J gene: TRBJ1-3
V gene: TRBV27
D gene: .
CDR3 protein: CASSKTPPASGNTIYF

CDR3 length: 14
J gene: TRBJ1-6
V gene: TRBV5-6
D gene: .
CDR3 protein: CASHLASHDPPLHF

CDR3 length: 15
J gene: TRBJ2-7
V gene: TRBV5-4
D gene: TRBD2
CDR3 protein: CASSLAGTSAYEQYF

CDR3 length: 15
J gene: TRBJ2-3
V gene: TRBV5-1
D gene: TRBD2
CDR3 protein: CASSLDSGSTDTQYF

CDR3 length: 15
J gene: TRBJ2-2
V gene: TRBV6-1
D gene: .
CDR3 protein: CASSEGRLYTGELFF

CDR3 length: 14
J gene: TRBJ1-1
V gene: TRBV7-2
D gene: .
CDR3 protein: CASSLTPRNTEAFF

CDR3 length: 12
J gene: TRBJ1-5
V gene: TRBV5-6
D gene: .
CDR3 protein: CASSFLNQPQHF

CDR3 length: 14
J gene: TRBJ2-4
V gene: TRBV7-2
D gene: TRBD1
CDR3 protein: CASSSGVSGGIQYF

CDR3 length: 15
J gene: TRBJ1-2
V gene: TRBV5-6
D gene: TRBD1
CDR3 protein: CASSPLRGQFYGYTF

CDR3 length: 13
J gene: TRBJ1-2
V gene: TRBV4-2
D gene: .
CDR3 protein: CASSQDRGVSAAF

CDR3 length: 13
J gene: TRBJ2-7
V gene: TRBV10-2
D gene: .
CDR3 protein: CASTRAPSYEQYF

CDR3 length: 11
J gene: TRBJ1-1
V gene: TRBV30
D gene: TRBD1
CDR3 protein: CAWSTGGIAFF

CDR3 length: 13
J gene: TRBJ2-7
V gene: TRBV29-1
D gene: TRBD2
CDR3 protein: CSVARGARYEQYF

CDR3 length: 20
J gene: TRBJ1-4
V gene: TRBV10-3
D gene: TRBD1
CDR3 protein: CAISESSGTGFLSTNEKLFF

CDR3 length: 15
J gene: TRBJ1-6
V gene: TRBV7-6
D gene: .
CDR3 protein: CASSLDPRDNSPLHF

CDR3 length: 17
J gene: TRBJ2-5
V gene: TRBV5-1
D gene: TRBD1
CDR3 protein: CASSFVTRITGGETQYF